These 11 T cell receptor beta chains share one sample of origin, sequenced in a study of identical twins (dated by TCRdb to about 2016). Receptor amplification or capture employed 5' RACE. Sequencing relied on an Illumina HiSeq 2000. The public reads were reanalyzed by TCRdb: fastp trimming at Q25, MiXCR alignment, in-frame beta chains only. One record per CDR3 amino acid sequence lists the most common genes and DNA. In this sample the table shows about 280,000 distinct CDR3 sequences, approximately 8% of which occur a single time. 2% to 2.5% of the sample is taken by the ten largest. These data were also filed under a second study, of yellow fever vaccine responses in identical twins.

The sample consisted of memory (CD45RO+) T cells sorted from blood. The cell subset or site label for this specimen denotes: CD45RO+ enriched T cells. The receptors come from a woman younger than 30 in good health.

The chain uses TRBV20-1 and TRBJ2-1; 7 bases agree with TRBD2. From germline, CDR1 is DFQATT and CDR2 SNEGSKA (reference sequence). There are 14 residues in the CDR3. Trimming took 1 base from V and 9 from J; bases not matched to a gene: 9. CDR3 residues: CSARAGGGLTEQFF. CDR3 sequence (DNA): TGCAGTGCTAGAGCGGGAGGAGGTCTTACTGAGCAGTTCTTC.

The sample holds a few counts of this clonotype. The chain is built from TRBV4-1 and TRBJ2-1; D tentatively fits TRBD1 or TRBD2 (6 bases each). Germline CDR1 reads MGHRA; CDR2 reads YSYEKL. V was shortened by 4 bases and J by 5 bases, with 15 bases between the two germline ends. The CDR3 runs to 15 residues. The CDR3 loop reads CASSLSRGGNNEQFF. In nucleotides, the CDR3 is TGCGCCAGCAGCCTTTCCAGGGGCGGGAACAATGAGCAGTTCTTC.

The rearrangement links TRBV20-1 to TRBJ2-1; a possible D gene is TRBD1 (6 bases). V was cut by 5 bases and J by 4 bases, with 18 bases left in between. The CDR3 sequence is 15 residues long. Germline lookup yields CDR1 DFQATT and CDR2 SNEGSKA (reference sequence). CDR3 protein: CSAGLAGAAYNEQFF. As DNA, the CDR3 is TGCAGTGCTGGACTCGCAGGGGCCGCGTACAATGAGCAGTTCTTC.

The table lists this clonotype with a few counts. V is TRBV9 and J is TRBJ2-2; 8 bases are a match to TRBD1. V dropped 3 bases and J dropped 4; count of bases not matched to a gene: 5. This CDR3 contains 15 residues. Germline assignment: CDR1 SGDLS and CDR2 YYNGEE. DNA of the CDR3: TGTGCCAGCAGCGGACGACAGGGGTCCACCGGGGAGCTGTTTTTT. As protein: CASSGRQGSTGELFF.

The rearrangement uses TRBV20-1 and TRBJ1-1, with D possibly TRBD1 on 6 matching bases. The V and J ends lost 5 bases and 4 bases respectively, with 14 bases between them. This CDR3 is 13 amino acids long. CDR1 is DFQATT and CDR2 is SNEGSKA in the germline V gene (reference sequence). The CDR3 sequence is CSAPGDSRTEAFF. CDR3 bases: TGCAGTGCTCCAGGGGATTCACGCACTGAAGCTTTCTTT.

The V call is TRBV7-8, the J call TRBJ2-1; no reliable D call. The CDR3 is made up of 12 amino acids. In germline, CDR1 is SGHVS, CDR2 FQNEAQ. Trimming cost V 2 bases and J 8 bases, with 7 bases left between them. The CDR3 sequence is CASSLLAYEQFF. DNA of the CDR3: TGTGCCAGCAGCTTACTCGCTTATGAGCAGTTCTTC.

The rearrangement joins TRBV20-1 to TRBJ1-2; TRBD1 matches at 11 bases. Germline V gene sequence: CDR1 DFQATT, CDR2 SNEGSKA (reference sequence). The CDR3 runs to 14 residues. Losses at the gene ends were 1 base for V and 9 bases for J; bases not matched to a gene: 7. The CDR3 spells CSARGTGGFSRYTF. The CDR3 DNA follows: TGCAGTGCTAGAGGGACAGGGGGCTTCTCCCGCTACACCTTC.

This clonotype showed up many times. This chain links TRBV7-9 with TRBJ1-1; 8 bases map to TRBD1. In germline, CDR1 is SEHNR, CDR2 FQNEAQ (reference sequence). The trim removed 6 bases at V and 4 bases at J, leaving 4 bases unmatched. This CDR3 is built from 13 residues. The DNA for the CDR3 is TGTGCCAGCAGTGGTACAGGGGGCACTGAAGCTTTCTTT. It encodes CASSGTGGTEAFF.

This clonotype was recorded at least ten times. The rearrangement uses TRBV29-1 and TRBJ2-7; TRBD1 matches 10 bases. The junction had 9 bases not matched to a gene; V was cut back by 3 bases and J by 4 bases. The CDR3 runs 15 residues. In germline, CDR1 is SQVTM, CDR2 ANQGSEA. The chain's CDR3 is CSVDSGGGQGYEQYF. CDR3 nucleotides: TGCAGCGTTGATTCGGGCGGGGGACAGGGGTACGAGCAGTACTTC.

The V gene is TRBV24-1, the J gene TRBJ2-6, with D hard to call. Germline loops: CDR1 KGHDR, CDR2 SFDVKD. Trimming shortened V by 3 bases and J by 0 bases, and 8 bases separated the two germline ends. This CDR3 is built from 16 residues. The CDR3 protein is CATSDPSGSGANVLTF. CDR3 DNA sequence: TGTGCCACCAGTGATCCCTCGGGCTCTGGGGCCAACGTCCTGACTTTC.

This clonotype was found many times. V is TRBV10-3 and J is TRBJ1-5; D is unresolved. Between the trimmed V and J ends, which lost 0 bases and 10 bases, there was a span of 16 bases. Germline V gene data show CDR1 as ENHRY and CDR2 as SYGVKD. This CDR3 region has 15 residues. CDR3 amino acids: CAISESGVARFPQHF. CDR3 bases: TGTGCCATCAGTGAGTCTGGGGTTGCCCGGTTTCCCCAGCATTTT.